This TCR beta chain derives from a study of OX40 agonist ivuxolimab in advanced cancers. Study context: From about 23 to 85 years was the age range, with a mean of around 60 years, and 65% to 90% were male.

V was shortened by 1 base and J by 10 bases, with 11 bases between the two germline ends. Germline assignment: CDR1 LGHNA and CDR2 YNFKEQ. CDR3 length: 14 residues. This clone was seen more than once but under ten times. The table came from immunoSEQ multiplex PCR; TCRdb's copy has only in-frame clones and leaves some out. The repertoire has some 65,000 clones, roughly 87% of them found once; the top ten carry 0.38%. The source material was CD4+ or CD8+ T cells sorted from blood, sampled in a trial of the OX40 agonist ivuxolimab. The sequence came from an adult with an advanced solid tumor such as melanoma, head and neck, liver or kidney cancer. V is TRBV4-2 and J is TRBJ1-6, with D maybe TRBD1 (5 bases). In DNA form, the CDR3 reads TGTGCCAGCAGCCAAGGAGGGGATGGGTCACCCCTCCACTTT. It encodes CASSQGGDGSPLHF.